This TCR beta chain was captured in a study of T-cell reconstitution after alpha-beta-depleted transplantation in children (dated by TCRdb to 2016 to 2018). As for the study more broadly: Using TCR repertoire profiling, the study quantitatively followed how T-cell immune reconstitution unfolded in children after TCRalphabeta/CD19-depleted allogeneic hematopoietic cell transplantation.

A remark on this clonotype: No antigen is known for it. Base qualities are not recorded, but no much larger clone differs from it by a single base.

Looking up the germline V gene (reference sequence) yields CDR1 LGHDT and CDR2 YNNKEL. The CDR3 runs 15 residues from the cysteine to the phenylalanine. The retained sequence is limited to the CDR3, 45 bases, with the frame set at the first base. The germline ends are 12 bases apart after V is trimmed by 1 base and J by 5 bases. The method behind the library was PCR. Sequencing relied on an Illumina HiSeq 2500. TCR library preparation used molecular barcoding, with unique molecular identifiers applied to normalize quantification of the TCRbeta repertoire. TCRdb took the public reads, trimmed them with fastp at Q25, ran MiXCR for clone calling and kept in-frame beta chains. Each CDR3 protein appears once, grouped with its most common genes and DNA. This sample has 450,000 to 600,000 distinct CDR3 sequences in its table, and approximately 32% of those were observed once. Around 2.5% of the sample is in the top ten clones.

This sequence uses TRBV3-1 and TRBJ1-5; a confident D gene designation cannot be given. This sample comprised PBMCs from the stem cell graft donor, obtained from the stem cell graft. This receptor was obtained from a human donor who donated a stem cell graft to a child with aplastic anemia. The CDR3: CASSQGFGGHQPQHF. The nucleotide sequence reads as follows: TGTGCCAGCAGCCAAGGGTTCGGAGGTCATCAGCCCCAGCATTTT.